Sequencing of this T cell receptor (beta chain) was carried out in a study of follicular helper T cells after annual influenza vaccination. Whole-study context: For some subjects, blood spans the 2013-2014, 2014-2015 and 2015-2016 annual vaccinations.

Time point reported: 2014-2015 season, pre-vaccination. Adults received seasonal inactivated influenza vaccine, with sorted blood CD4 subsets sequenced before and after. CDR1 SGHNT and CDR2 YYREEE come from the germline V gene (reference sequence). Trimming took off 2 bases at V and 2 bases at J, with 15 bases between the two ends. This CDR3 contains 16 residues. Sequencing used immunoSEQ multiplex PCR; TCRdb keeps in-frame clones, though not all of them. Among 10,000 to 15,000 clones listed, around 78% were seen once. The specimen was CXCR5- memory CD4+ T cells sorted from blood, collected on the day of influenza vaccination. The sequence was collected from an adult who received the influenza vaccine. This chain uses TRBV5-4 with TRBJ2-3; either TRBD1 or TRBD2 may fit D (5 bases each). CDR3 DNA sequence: TGTGCCAGCAGCTTTAAAGCGCTGGGACCCACAGATACGCAGTATTTT. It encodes CASSFKALGPTDTQYF.